The 13 T cell receptor beta chains below were found in one sample sequenced in a study of control samples from healthy donors and cancer patients. Only in-frame clones appear in the TCRdb table, and some are missing; sequencing was by immunoSEQ multiplex PCR. Among 100,000 to 150,000 clones, around nine tenths were seen once, and the ten largest hold more than 2.5%. Sequencing was carried out using blood. The receptors stem from a man in his fifties in good health.

This clone was seen just once. The chain joins TRBV5-1 to TRBJ2-1; D may be TRBD2 (6 bases). The V and J ends lost 1 base and 0 bases respectively, with 17 bases between them. The length of the CDR3 is 18 residues. Germline CDR1 reads SGHRS; CDR2 reads YFSETQ. CDR3 amino acids: CASSLLVSGMSSYNEQFF. CDR3 bases: TGCGCCAGCAGCTTGTTGGTTAGCGGTATGAGCTCCTACAATGAGCAGTTCTTC.

The CDR3 is CASQDRGRDNEQFF. In nucleotides, the CDR3 is TGTGCCAGCCAGGACAGGGGGCGCGACAATGAGCAGTTCTTC. V is TRBV11-3 and J is TRBJ2-1; 11 nucleotides align to TRBD1. The CDR3 loop spans 14 amino acids. After removal of 8 bases from V and 5 bases from J, the junction contained 5 bases not matched to a gene. The germline gives CDR1 SGHNT, CDR2 YENEEA.

The J gene is TRBJ2-4, the V gene TRBV2, with D perhaps TRBD1 or TRBD2 (6 bases each). CDR3 length: 16 amino acids. V shed 6 bases and J shed 0 bases, with 15 bases lying between them. From germline, CDR1 is SNHLY and CDR2 FYNNEI. CDR3 bases: TGTGCCAGCAGCCTGACGGGGGCACTAGCCAAAAACATTCAGTACTTC. Amino acids: CASSLTGALAKNIQYF. Drawing the rest from reference TRBV2 and TRBJ2-4, the complete variable domain is EPEVTQTPSHQVTQMGQEVILRCVPISNHLYFYWYRQILGQKVEFLVSFYNNEISEKSEIFDDQFSVERPDGSNFTLKIRSTKLEDSAMYFCASSLTGALAKNIQYFGAGTRLSVL.

The chain joins TRBV28 to TRBJ2-1; no definite D call. With 9 bases removed from V and 0 bases from J, the gap between germline ends came to 12 bases. Germline V CDR1 and CDR2: MDHEN, SYDVKM. This CDR3 spans 14 amino acids. CDR3 protein: CASGVPDSYNEQFF. The CDR3 coding sequence is TGTGCCAGTGGGGTCCCAGACTCCTACAATGAGCAGTTCTTC. The full variable domain, with the rest looked up from reference TRBV28 and TRBJ2-1, is DVKVTQSSRYLVKRTGEKVFLECVQDMDHENMFWYRQDPGLGLRLIYFSYDVKMKEKGDIPEGYSVSREKKERFSLILESASTNQTSMYLCASGVPDSYNEQFFGPGTRLTVL.

The V gene is TRBV5-4, the J gene TRBJ2-5, with 12 nucleotides matching TRBD1. Trimming cost V 4 bases and J 4 bases; bases outside gene matches: 8. The CDR3 contains 16 residues. Germline loops: CDR1 SGHNT, CDR2 YYREEE (reference sequence). CDR3 DNA: TGTGCCAGCAGCGACCGGGACAGGGGGCTGGTAGAGACCCAGTACTTC. Its protein is CASSDRDRGLVETQYF. Complete variable domain (other parts from reference TRBV5-4 and TRBJ2-5): ETGVTQSPTHLIKTRGQQVTLRCSSQSGHNTVSWYQQALGQGPQFIFQYYREEENGRGNFPPRFSGLQFPNYSSELNVNALELDDSALYLCASSDRDRGLVETQYFGPGTRLLVL.

This clone was picked up one time. The gene calls are TRBV7-2 and TRBJ2-4, with 8 bases identical to TRBD2. J gave up 7 bases and V 2 bases, and 10 bases lay outside the gene matches. Germline-derived CDR1 and CDR2 are SGHTA and FQGNSA. This CDR3 is built from 16 residues. This CDR3 reads CASSLSGGVGYNIQYF. The CDR3 coding sequence is TGTGCCAGCAGCTTATCGGGGGGGGTCGGGTACAACATTCAGTACTTC.

The chain joins TRBV30 to TRBJ2-7, with 9 positions matching TRBD1. The germline V gene encodes CDR1 GTSNPN and CDR2 SVGIG (reference sequence). Losses at the gene ends were 2 bases for V and 2 bases for J; bases not matched to a gene: 4. The CDR3 loop spans 14 amino acids. In DNA, the CDR3 is TGTGCCTGGAGTTCGGGACAGGGCCCCTACGAGCAGTACTTC. Translated, it gives CAWSSGQGPYEQYF.

The chain has TRBV3-1 (or the pseudogene TRBV3-2) and TRBJ2-2; TRBD2 might be the D (6 bases). V lost 4 bases and J 4 bases, leaving 19 bases between the germline ends. Germline CDR1 reads LGHDT; CDR2 reads YNNKEL (reference sequence). The CDR3 has 17 residues. CDR3 coding DNA: TGTGCCAGCAGCCGCATCTTGGGGGGTTTGGGCACCGGGGAGCTGTTTTTT. It encodes CASSRILGGLGTGELFF.

The chain carries TRBV5-6 and TRBJ1-1, with D maybe TRBD1 (5 bases). The V gene's germline CDR1 is SGHDT and CDR2 YYEEEE. The CDR3 runs to 15 residues. V lost 6 bases to trimming and J lost 0 bases, with 15 bases between them. In nucleotides, the CDR3 is TGTGCCAGCAACCCTTACAAGGGGTTGAACACTGAAGCTTTCTTT. The encoded protein is CASNPYKGLNTEAFF.

V and J are TRBV7-3 and TRBJ1-3, with D uncertain. Trimming shortened V by 5 bases and J by 0 bases, and 5 bases separated the two germline ends. Germline CDR1 is SGHTA and CDR2 is FQGTGA. There are 13 residues in the CDR3. Here the CDR3 DNA reads TGTGCCAGCAGCCCGGACTCTGGAAACACCATATATTTT. Translating gives CASSPDSGNTIYF.

The rearrangement links TRBV11-3 to TRBJ2-2; no clear D gene. V was pared by 2 bases and J by 9 bases, with 4 bases between. This CDR3 region has 11 residues. The germline V gene has CDR1 SGHNT and CDR2 YENEEA. As DNA, the CDR3 is TGTGCCAGCAGCTTATCCCGGGAGCTGTTTTTT. As protein: CASSLSRELFF.

The table lists this clone with a count of one. In DNA form, the CDR3 reads TGTGCCAGCAGCTTACAGGGGGGGTACGAGCAGTACTTC. Translating gives CASSLQGGYEQYF. V is TRBV11-3 and J is TRBJ2-7, with D perhaps given as TRBD1 or TRBD2 (7 bases each). Germline V gene data show CDR1 as SGHNT and CDR2 as YENEEA. The CDR3 spans 13 residues. V was clipped by 2 bases and J by 4 bases, with 9 bases between them. Supplemented by reference TRBV11-3 and TRBJ2-7, the full variable domain reads EAGVVQSPRYKIIEKKQPVAFWCNPISGHNTLYWYLQNLGQGPELLIRYENEEAVDDSQLPKDRFSAERLKGVDSTLKIQPAELGDSAVYLCASSLQGGYEQYFGPGTRLTVT.

This clone was detected only a few times. The sample holds other DNA sequences that translate to the same CDR3. The rearrangement joins TRBV6-2 or TRBV6-3 to TRBJ1-2; D ambiguous. The V end lost 6 bases, the J end lost 1 base, and 9 bases lay between the germline ends. CDR3 length: 13 residues. Per the germline V gene, CDR1 is MNHEY and CDR2 is SVGEGT. The CDR3 nucleotides are TGTGCCAGCAGCCTCGACGGTAACTATGGCTACACCTTC. Its translation is CASSLDGNYGYTF.